The 8 T cell receptor beta chains reported below all come from one sample, sequenced in a study of OX40 agonist ivuxolimab in advanced cancers. Profiling relied on immunoSEQ multiplex PCR, and the TCRdb table lists in-frame clones only, not all of them. In the table there are about 69,000 clones, 87% of which are singletons. The starting material was CD4+ or CD8+ T cells sorted from blood, obtained in a trial of the OX40 agonist ivuxolimab. Every receptor here comes from an adult with an advanced solid tumor such as melanoma, head and neck, liver or kidney cancer.

J is TRBJ1-6 and V is TRBV7-9; 8 nucleotides line up with TRBD1. This CDR3 is 14 amino acids long. Germline V gives CDR1 SEHNR, CDR2 FQNEAQ (reference sequence). Trimming at V came to 4 bases and at J to 8 bases, leaving 4 bases not matched to a gene. The DNA of the CDR3 is TGTGCCAGCAGCTCGGGACAGGCCCATTCACCCCTCCACTTT. It encodes CASSSGQAHSPLHF.

The count of this clone is one. The chain combines TRBV7-3 with TRBJ2-3; D is uncertain. Germline CDR1 is SGHTA and CDR2 is FQGTGA. The CDR3 extends over 14 amino acids. V was shortened by 1 base and J by 6 bases, with 11 bases between the two germline ends. The DNA of the CDR3 is TGTGCCAGCAGCTTAAGCCCGGGTTCTGATACGCAGTATTTT. Amino acids: CASSLSPGSDTQYF.

This rearrangement joins TRBV27 to TRBJ2-7, with D perhaps TRBD2 (6 bases). The CDR3 loop spans 12 amino acids. Germline V gives CDR1 MNHEY, CDR2 SMNVEV (reference sequence). The ends were cut back, 6 bases at V and 3 bases at J, with 9 bases in the middle. This CDR3 reads CASRGRLYEQYF. The CDR3 DNA reads as TGTGCCAGCAGGGGGAGGCTCTACGAGCAGTACTTC.

This clone was seen only a few times. The chain uses TRBV19 and TRBJ1-2; D call uncertain. CDR1 is LNHDA and CDR2 is SQIVND in the germline V gene (reference sequence). The CDR3 is made up of 15 amino acids. V was shortened by 7 bases and J by 2 bases, with 17 bases between the two germline ends. The CDR3 nucleotides read TGTGCCAGTACCGAGGCATTCGGGAGAAACTATGGCTACACCTTC. The encoded protein is CASTEAFGRNYGYTF.

The rearrangement uses TRBV11-1 and TRBJ2-7; 8 bases align to TRBD1. J lost 3 bases, V lost 4 bases, and 5 bases had no gene match. This CDR3 comprises 14 residues. Germline V lookup: CDR1 SGHAT, CDR2 FQDESV (reference sequence). In nucleotides, the CDR3 is TGTGCCAGCAGCTGGACAGGGCGAAACTACGAGCAGTACTTC. It translates to CASSWTGRNYEQYF.

This rearrangement joins TRBV15 to TRBJ2-5; D gene ambiguous. This CDR3 is built from 13 residues. V was trimmed by 0 bases and J by 2 bases, leaving 4 bases between them. CDR1 and CDR2 from the germline V gene are LNHNV and YYDKDF (reference sequence). The CDR3 reads CATSRDRQETQYF. As DNA, the CDR3 is TGTGCCACCAGCAGAGACAGGCAAGAGACCCAGTACTTC.

This clone was picked up a small number of times. The V gene is TRBV7-3, the J gene TRBJ2-3, with 11 nucleotides matching TRBD2. The length of the CDR3 is 16 residues. The V gene's germline CDR1 is SGHTA and CDR2 FQGTGA. V lost 5 bases to trimming and J lost 2 bases; unmatched junction nucleotides: 6. The CDR3, as DNA: TGTGCCAGCAGCGGAGGGACTAGCGGCCTCACAGATACGCAGTATTTT. This gives the protein CASSGGTSGLTDTQYF.

This clone was detected once. The chain employs TRBV5-6 and TRBJ1-1; unclear D gene. Germline assignment: CDR1 SGHDT and CDR2 YYEEEE. This CDR3 spans 15 amino acids. Trimming shortened V by 0 bases and J by 0 bases, and 9 bases separated the two germline ends. The CDR3 spells CASSLANAVNTEAFF. The CDR3, as DNA: TGTGCCAGCAGCTTGGCCAACGCAGTGAACACTGAAGCTTTCTTT.